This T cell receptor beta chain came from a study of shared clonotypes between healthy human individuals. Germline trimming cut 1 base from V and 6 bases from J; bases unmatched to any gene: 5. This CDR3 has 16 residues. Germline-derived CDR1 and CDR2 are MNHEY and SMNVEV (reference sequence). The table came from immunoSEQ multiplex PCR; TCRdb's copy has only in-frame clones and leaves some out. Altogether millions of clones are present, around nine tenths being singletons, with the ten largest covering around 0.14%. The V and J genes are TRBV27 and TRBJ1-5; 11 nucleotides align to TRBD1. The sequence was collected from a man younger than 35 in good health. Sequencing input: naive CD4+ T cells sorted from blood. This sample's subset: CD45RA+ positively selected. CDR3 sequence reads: CASSLLGQGGSQPQHF. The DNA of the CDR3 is TGTGCCAGCAGTTTATTGGGACAGGGGGGGAGTCAGCCCCAGCATTTT.